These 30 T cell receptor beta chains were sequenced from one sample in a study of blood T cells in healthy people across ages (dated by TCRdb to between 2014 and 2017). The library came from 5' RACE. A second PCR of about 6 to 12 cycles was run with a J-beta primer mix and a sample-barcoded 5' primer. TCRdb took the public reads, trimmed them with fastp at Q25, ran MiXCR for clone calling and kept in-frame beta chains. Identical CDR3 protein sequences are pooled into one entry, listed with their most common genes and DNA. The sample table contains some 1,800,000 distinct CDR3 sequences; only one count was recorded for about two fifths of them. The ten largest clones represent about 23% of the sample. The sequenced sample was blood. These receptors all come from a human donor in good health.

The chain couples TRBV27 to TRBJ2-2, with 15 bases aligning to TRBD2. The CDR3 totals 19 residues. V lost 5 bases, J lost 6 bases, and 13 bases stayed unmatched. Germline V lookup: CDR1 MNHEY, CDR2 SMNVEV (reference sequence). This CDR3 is CASSLGLAGGLVSSGELFF. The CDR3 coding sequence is TGTGCCAGCAGTCTCGGACTAGCGGGGGGGCTAGTGTCATCCGGGGAGCTGTTTTTT.

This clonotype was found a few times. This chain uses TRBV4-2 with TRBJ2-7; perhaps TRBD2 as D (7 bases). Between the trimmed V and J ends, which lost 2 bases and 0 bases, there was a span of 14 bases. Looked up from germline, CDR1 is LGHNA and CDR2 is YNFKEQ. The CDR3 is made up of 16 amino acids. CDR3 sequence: CASSQNSGGRSYEQYF. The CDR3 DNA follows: TGTGCCAGCAGCCAAAACTCGGGGGGCCGCTCCTACGAGCAGTACTTC.

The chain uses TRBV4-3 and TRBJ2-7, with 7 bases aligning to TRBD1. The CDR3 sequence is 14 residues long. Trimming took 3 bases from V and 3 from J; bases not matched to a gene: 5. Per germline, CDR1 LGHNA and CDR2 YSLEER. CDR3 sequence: CASSHSRDSYEQYF. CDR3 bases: TGCGCCAGCAGCCATAGCCGGGACAGCTACGAGCAGTACTTC.

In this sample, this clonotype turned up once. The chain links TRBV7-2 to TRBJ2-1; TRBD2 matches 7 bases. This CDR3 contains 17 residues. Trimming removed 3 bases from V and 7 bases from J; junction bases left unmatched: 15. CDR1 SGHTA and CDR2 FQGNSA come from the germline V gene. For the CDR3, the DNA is TGTGCCAGCAGCTTTTCCACCCCATGGACTAGAGGGAATGAGCAGTTCTTC. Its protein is CASSFSTPWTRGNEQFF. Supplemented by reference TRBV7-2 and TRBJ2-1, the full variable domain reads GAGVSQSPSNKVTEKGKDVELRCDPISGHTALYWYRQSLGQGLEFLIYFQGNSAPDKSGLPSDRFSAERTGGSVSTLTIQRTQQEDSAVYLCASSFSTPWTRGNEQFFGPGTRLTVL.

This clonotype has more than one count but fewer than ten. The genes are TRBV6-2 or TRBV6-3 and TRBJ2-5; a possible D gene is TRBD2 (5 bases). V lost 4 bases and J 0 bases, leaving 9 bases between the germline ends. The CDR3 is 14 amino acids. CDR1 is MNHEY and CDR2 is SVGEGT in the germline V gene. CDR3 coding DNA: TGTGCCAGCAGTTGGACTCAGTACCAAGAGACCCAGTACTTC. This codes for CASSWTQYQETQYF.

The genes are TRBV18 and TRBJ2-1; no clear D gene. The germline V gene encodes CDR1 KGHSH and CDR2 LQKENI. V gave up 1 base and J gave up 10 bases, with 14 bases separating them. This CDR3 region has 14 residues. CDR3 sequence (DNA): TGTGCCAGCTCACCACGAACAGATTCCTACGAGCAGTTCTTC. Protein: CASSPRTDSYEQFF.

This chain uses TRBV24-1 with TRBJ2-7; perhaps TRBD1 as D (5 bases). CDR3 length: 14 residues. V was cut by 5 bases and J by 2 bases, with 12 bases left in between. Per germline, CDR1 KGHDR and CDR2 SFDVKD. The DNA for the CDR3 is TGTGCCACCAGTGGGAATCAGGGAACCTACGAGCAGTACTTC. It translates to CATSGNQGTYEQYF.

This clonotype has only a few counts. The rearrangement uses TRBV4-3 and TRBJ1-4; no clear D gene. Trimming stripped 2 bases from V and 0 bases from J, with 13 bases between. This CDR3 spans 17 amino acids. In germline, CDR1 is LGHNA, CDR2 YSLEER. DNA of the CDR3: TGCGCCAGCAGCCAACAGCGTACTGTCTCAACTAATGAAAAACTGTTTTTT. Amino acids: CASSQQRTVSTNEKLFF.

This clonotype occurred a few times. CDR3 nucleotides: TGCGCCAGCAGCCAAGAACATAAGGGTGAAAAACTGTTTTTT. Its protein product is CASSQEHKGEKLFF. The V gene is TRBV4-1, the J gene TRBJ1-4; D is ambiguous. The CDR3 covers 14 residues. Per germline, CDR1 MGHRA and CDR2 YSYEKL. V was pared by 0 bases and J by 7 bases, with 9 bases between.

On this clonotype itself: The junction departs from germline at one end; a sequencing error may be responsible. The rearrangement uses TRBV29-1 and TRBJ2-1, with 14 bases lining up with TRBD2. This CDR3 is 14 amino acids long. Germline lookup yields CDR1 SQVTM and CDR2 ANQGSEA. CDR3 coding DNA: TGCAGCGCGGGGGGACTAGCGGGGGAAAATGAGCGGTTCTTC. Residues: CSAGGLAGENERFF.

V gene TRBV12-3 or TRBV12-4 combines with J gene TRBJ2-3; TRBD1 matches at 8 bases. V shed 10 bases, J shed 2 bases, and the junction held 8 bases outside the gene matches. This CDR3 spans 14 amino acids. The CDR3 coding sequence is TGTGCCACCAGAAGACAGGGGCCCACAGATACGCAGTATTTT. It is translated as CATRRQGPTDTQYF.

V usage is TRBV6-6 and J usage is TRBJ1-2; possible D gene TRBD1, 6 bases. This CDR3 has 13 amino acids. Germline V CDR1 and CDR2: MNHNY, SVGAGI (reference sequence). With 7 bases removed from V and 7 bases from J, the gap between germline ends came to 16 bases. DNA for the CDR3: TGTGCCAGCACCGCGACAGGATCGGGTGGCTACACCTTC. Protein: CASTATGSGGYTF.

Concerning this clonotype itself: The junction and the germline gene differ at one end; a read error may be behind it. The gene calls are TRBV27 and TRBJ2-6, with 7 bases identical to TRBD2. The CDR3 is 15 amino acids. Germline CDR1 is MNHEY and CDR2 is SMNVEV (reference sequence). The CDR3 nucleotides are TGTGCCAGCAGGAGGGAGGGCTCTGGGGCCAACATCCTGACTTTC. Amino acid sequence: CASRREGSGANILTF.

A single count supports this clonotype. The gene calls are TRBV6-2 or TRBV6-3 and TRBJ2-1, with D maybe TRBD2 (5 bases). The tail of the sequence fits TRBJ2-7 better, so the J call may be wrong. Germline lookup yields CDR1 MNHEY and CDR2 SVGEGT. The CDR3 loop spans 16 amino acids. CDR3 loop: CASREEESSSYNEQYF. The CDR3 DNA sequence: TGTGCCAGCAGGGAGGAGGAGTCCTCGTCCTACAATGAGCAGTACTTC.

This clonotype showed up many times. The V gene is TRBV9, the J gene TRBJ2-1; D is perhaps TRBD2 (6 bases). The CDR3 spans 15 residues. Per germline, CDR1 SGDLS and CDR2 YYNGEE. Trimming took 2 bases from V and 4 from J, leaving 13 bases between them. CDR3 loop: CASSVGGAGYNEQFF. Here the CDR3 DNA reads TGTGCCAGCAGCGTTGGAGGGGCCGGATACAATGAGCAGTTCTTC.

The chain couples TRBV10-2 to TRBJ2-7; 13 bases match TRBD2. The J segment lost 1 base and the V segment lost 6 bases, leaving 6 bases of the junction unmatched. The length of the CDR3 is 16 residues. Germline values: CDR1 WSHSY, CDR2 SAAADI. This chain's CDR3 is CASSQTSGGPSYEQYF. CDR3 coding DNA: TGCGCCAGCAGCCAGACTAGCGGGGGGCCTTCCTACGAGCAGTACTTC.

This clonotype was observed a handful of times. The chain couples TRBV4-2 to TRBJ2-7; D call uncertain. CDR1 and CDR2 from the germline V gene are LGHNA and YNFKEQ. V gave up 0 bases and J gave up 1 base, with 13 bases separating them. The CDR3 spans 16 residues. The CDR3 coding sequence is TGTGCCAGCAGCCAAGATCCAGGCCACCTTTCCTACGAGCAGTACTTC. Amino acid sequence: CASSQDPGHLSYEQYF.

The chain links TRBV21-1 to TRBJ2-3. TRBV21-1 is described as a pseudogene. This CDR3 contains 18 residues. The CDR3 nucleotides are TGTGCCAGCAGCAAAGGAGTTACGGTTACTCTAGGGACAGATACGCAGTATTTT. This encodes CASSKGVTVTLGTDTQYF.

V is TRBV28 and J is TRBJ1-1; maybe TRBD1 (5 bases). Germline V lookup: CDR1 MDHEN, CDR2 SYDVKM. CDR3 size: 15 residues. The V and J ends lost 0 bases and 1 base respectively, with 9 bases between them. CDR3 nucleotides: TGTGCCAGCAGTTTATGGGGGGAAGGGAACACTGAAGCTTTCTTT. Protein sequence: CASSLWGEGNTEAFF.

CDR3 in amino acids: CASSLGLAVKGDTQYF. CDR3 sequence (DNA): TGTGCCAGCAGCTTAGGACTAGCGGTGAAGGGGGATACGCAGTATTTT. The chain recombines TRBV7-3 with TRBJ2-3; 10 bases map to TRBD2. The V gene end was trimmed by 2 bases and the J gene end by 6 bases; junction bases not matched to a gene: 8. The length of the CDR3 is 16 residues. Looked up from germline, CDR1 is SGHTA and CDR2 is FQGTGA.

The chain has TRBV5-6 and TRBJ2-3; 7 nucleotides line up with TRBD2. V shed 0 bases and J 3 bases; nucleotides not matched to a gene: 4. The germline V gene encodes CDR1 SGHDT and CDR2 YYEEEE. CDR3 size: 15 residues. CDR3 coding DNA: TGTGCCAGCAGCTTGGTCCGGGGGGAAACAGATACGCAGTATTTT. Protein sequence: CASSLVRGETDTQYF. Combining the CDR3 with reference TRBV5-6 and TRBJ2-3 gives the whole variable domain DAGVTQSPTHLIKTRGQQVTLRCSPKSGHDTVSWYQQALGQGPQFIFQYYEEEERQRGNFPDRFSGHQFPNYSSELNVNALLLGDSALYLCASSLVRGETDTQYFGPGTRLTVL.

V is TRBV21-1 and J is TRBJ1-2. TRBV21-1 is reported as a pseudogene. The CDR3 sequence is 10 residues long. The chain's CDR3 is CASLPDGYTF. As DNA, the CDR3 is TGTGCCAGCCTCCCCGATGGCTACACCTTC.

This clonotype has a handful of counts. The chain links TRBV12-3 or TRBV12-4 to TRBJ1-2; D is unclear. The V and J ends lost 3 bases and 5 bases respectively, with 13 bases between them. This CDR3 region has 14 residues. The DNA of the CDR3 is TGTGCCAGCAGTTTCCTACAAAGCGGTTATGGCTACACCTTC. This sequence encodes CASSFLQSGYGYTF.

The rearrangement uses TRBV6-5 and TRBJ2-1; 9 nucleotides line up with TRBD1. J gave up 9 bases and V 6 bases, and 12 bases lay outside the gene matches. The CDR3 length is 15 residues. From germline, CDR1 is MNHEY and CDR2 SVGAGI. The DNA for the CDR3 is TGTGCCAGCAGCCCGACAGGGGGAGAACTGGTTGAGCAGTTCTTC. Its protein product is CASSPTGGELVEQFF.

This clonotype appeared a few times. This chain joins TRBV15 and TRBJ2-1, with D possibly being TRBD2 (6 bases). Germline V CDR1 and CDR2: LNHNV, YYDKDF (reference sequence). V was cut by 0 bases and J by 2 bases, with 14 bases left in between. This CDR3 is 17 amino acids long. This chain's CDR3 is CATSRDSAKRAYNEQFF. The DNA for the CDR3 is TGTGCCACCAGCAGAGATTCGGCGAAGCGGGCCTACAATGAGCAGTTCTTC.

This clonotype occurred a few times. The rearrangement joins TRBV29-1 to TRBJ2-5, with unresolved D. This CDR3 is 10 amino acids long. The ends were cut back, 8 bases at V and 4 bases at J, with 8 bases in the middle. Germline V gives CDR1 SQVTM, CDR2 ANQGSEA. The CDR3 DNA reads TGCAGCATACTGAGAGAGACCCAGTACTTC. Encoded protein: CSILRETQYF.

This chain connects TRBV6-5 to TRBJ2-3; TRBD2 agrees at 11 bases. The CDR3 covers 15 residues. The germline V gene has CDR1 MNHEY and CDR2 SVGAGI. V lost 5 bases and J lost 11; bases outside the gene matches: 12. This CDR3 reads CASSPGVAGGPRQYF. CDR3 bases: TGTGCCAGCAGTCCAGGGGTAGCGGGGGGGCCAAGGCAGTATTTT.

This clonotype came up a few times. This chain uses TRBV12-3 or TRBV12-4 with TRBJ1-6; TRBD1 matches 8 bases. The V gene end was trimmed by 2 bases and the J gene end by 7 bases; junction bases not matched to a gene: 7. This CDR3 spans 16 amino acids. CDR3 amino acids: CASSLRSTGANSPLHF. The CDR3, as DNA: TGTGCCAGCAGTTTACGATCGACAGGGGCCAATTCACCCCTCCACTTT.

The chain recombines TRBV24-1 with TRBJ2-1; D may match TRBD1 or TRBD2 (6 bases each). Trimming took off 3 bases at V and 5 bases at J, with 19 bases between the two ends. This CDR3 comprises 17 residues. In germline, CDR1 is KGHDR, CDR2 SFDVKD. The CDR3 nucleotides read TGTGCCACCAGTGATACCAAGGGGGGTGGTGGAAACAATGAGCAGTTCTTC. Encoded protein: CATSDTKGGGGNNEQFF.

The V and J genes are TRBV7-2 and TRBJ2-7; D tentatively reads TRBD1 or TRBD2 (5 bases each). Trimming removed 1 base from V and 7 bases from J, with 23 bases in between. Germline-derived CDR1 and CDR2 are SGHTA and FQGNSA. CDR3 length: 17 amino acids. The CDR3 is CASSLVQVDFFYNEQYF. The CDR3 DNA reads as TGTGCCAGCAGCTTAGTACAGGTGGACTTTTTCTACAATGAGCAGTACTTC.